These 14 T cell receptor beta chains came from one sample sequenced in a study of siplizumab effects on memory and regulatory T cells. In the mixed lymphocyte reaction, cells were cocultured for roughly six days at 37°C. No antigen has been assigned to these receptors. Method: immunoSEQ multiplex PCR; TCRdb's copy keeps in-frame clones and lacks some. The sample lists 20,000 or so clones; 44% were seen once. Material for sequencing was CFSE-low (dividing) CD4+ T cells sorted from an allogeneic mixed lymphocyte reaction. The receptors stem from a human donor in good health; the cells came from an allogeneic mixed lymphocyte reaction. Some clones in this sample may be carry-over from other donors' samples.

The chain recombines TRBV5-4 with TRBJ2-7, with 7 bases aligning to TRBD2. CDR1 and CDR2 from the germline V gene are SGHNT and YYREEE (reference sequence). CDR3 length: 14 residues. Trimming removed 5 bases from V and 1 base from J; junction bases left unmatched: 6. The DNA for the CDR3 is TGTGCCAGCAGGAGTTCCGGGAGGTCCTACGAGCAGTACTTC. Its protein is CASRSSGRSYEQYF.

As regards this clone: The junction differs from germline at one of its ends, possibly a read error. The V and J genes are TRBV6-5 and TRBJ2-7; no reliable D call. This CDR3 contains 13 residues. Germline CDR1 reads MNHEY; CDR2 reads SVGAGI. The CDR3 DNA reads as TGTGCCAGCAGCTACTTAGCAGGCTACGAGCAGTACTTC. Translating gives CASSYLAGYEQYF.

By share of the sample, this clone is medium-sized. The chain combines TRBV5-6 with TRBJ1-1; D gene uncertain. V lost 5 bases and J lost 12, with 14 bases in between. The V gene's germline CDR1 is SGHDT and CDR2 YYEEEE. The CDR3 loop spans 11 amino acids. CDR3 loop: CASSFDQESFF. The CDR3 DNA follows: TGTGCCAGCAGTTTTGACCAGGAGTCTTTCTTT.

The chain carries TRBV9 and TRBJ2-7; 8 nucleotides agree with TRBD2. The CDR3 runs to 14 residues. J gave up 6 bases and V 3 bases, and 8 bases lay outside the gene matches. The germline V gene has CDR1 SGDLS and CDR2 YYNGEE. CDR3 amino acids: CASSAMGAGGEQYF. CDR3 coding DNA: TGTGCCAGCAGCGCGATGGGGGCGGGAGGCGAGCAGTACTTC.

This clone was seen only a few times. V gene TRBV5-1 combines with J gene TRBJ1-5; D perhaps matches TRBD1 (5 bases). Germline lookup yields CDR1 SGHRS and CDR2 YFSETQ. V dropped 0 bases and J dropped 7 bases, with 17 bases sitting between them. This CDR3 comprises 16 residues. CDR3 sequence: CASSLGGLGGWQPQHF. Here the CDR3 DNA reads TGCGCCAGCAGCTTGGGAGGCTTGGGGGGTTGGCAGCCCCAGCATTTT. The full variable domain, its missing parts supplied by reference TRBV5-1 and TRBJ1-5, is KAGVTQTPRYLIKTRGQQVTLSCSPISGHRSVSWYQQTPGQGLQFLFEYFSETQRNKGNFPGRFSGRQFSNSRSEMNVSTLELGDSALYLCASSLGGLGGWQPQHFGDGTRLSIL.

This clone was detected a few times. V usage is TRBV6-6 and J usage is TRBJ1-3; D possibly corresponds to TRBD1 (6 bases). The CDR3 is made up of 16 amino acids. The germline V gene encodes CDR1 MNHNY and CDR2 SVGAGI (reference sequence). V lost 6 bases, J lost 0 bases, and 15 bases lay in between. The CDR3 loop reads CASSYNTGASGNTIYF. CDR3 nucleotides: TGTGCCAGCAGCTATAACACGGGGGCCTCTGGAAACACCATATATTTT.

This clone was found many times. The chain recombines TRBV9 with TRBJ2-7, with D possibly matching TRBD2 (6 bases). Trimming removed 2 bases from V and 6 bases from J, with 18 bases in between. CDR3 length: 15 residues. CDR1 is SGDLS, CDR2 YYNGEE, per germline. CDR3 protein: CASSVSGLALSEQYF. The CDR3 DNA sequence: TGTGCCAGCAGCGTGTCGGGACTGGCCTTGTCCGAGCAGTACTTC.

In its sample, this clone ranks as medium-sized. The chain employs TRBV27 and TRBJ2-5; TRBD1 aligns across 9 bases. CDR1 and CDR2 from the germline V gene are MNHEY and SMNVEV (reference sequence). The CDR3 covers 16 residues. The V segment lost 1 base and the J segment 6 bases; nucleotides outside the gene matches: 9. The CDR3: CASSLLGTGTIQTQYF. CDR3 in DNA: TGTGCCAGCAGTTTATTGGGGACAGGGACTATACAGACCCAGTACTTC.

The chain's CDR3 is CASSRSTGNYGYTF. The CDR3 region has the DNA TGTGCCAGCAGTAGATCGACAGGGAACTATGGCTACACCTTC. The chain uses TRBV6-5 and TRBJ1-2; 7 bases line up with TRBD1. The V segment lost 5 bases and the J segment 2 bases; nucleotides outside the gene matches: 5. The CDR3 runs 14 residues. Germline-derived CDR1 and CDR2 are MNHEY and SVGAGI.

This clone was detected once. CDR3: CSGSGGINGYTF. Written as DNA, the CDR3 is TGCAGCGGAAGTGGGGGGATTAATGGCTACACCTTC. The chain links TRBV29-1 to TRBJ1-2, with TRBD1 as a possible D gene (5 bases). The germline V gene has CDR1 SQVTM and CDR2 ANQGSEA. This CDR3 comprises 12 residues. Between the trimmed V and J ends, which lost 7 bases and 6 bases, there was a span of 15 bases.

The rearrangement uses TRBV5-4 and TRBJ1-6, with D possibly TRBD1 on 6 matching bases. The CDR3 extends over 14 amino acids. CDR1 SGHNT and CDR2 YYREEE come from the germline V gene (reference sequence). The germline V and J ends were trimmed by 4 bases and 9 bases, with 14 bases remaining between them. CDR3 protein: CASSQETGTSPLHF. CDR3 in DNA: TGTGCCAGCAGCCAAGAAACAGGGACTTCACCCCTCCACTTT.

This chain joins TRBV5-1 and TRBJ2-1; 9 nucleotides agree with TRBD2. The V gene's germline CDR1 is SGHRS and CDR2 YFSETQ. The CDR3 is 15 amino acids. Trimming removed 0 bases from V and 6 bases from J; junction bases left unmatched: 4. CDR3 in DNA: TGCGCCAGCAGCTTGGGACTAGCGGTCCTCAATGAGCAGTTCTTC. Residues: CASSLGLAVLNEQFF. Full variable domain (outside the CDR3, taken from reference TRBV5-1 and TRBJ2-1): KAGVTQTPRYLIKTRGQQVTLSCSPISGHRSVSWYQQTPGQGLQFLFEYFSETQRNKGNFPGRFSGRQFSNSRSEMNVSTLELGDSALYLCASSLGLAVLNEQFFGPGTRLTVL.

The gene calls are TRBV19 and TRBJ2-7; a weak D match, TRBD1 (5 bases). V gave up 4 bases and J gave up 7 bases, with 8 bases separating them. The CDR3 runs to 11 residues. Germline V gene data show CDR1 as LNHDA and CDR2 as SQIVND (reference sequence). The CDR3 is CASSRGTEQYF. CDR3 nucleotides: TGTGCCAGTAGTAGGGGCACGGAGCAGTACTTC.

This clone was picked up a small number of times. V gene TRBV7-9 combines with J gene TRBJ2-3; 11 bases match TRBD2. Looked up from germline, CDR1 is SEHNR and CDR2 is FQNEAQ (reference sequence). V trimming: 5 bases; J trimming: 2 bases; junction bases outside the gene matches: 6. The CDR3 loop spans 16 amino acids. The CDR3 bases are TGTGCCAGCAGCAAGGGACTAGCGGCCACCACAGATACGCAGTATTTT. Residues: CASSKGLAATTDTQYF.